The 28 T cell receptor beta chains reported below all come from one sample, sequenced in a study of cytomegalovirus exposure and HLA in healthy donors. The PCR contained 60 Vbeta and 13 Jbeta primers. Repertoires were generated with immunoSEQ multiplex PCR, while TCRdb's copy carries only in-frame clones and drops some. This sample has fewer than 250,000 clones; 85% to 90% occur once, and the top ten carry around 1.5%. What was sequenced was PBMCs. The receptors come from a woman in her late teens or twenties in good health and CMV-seronegative.

This clone was seen just once. This rearrangement joins TRBV30 to TRBJ1-3, with D perhaps matching TRBD1 (5 bases). The V gene's germline CDR1 is GTSNPN and CDR2 SVGIG (reference sequence). The V gene lost 0 bases and the J gene lost 3 bases, with 9 bases spanning the gap. This CDR3 has 14 residues. The CDR3 DNA sequence: TGTGCCTGGAGTGTCGGCAGGGATGGAAACACCATATATTTT. It is translated as CAWSVGRDGNTIYF.

This clone has just one count. The gene calls are TRBV5-6 and TRBJ2-6; D unclear. Germline V gives CDR1 SGHDT, CDR2 YYEEEE. The CDR3 consists of 15 residues. The V and J ends lost 4 bases and 0 bases respectively, with 8 bases between them. The CDR3 nucleotides are TGTGCCAGCAGCCCAGGTTACTCTGGGGCCAACGTCCTGACTTTC. This encodes CASSPGYSGANVLTF.

This sequence joins TRBV7-8 and TRBJ1-4; D possibly corresponds to TRBD1 (5 bases). Germline lookup yields CDR1 SGHVS and CDR2 FQNEAQ. V gave up 5 bases and J gave up 4 bases, with 26 bases separating them. The CDR3 length is 19 residues. The CDR3 DNA follows: TGTGCCAGCAGCCCTATCGCGGGGTTCTCCGGGACCGTTAATGAAAAACTGTTTTTT. Translated: CASSPIAGFSGTVNEKLFF.

The chain employs TRBV6-1 and TRBJ2-2; TRBD1 matches 7 bases. CDR1 MNHNS and CDR2 SASEGT come from the germline V gene. Trimming removed 6 bases from V and 6 bases from J; junction bases left unmatched: 4. This CDR3 is built from 13 residues. The CDR3 region is CASSETGPGELFF. CDR3 DNA sequence: TGTGCCAGCAGCGAGACAGGGCCCGGGGAGCTGTTTTTT.

The chain has TRBV6-5 and TRBJ2-2; D uncertain. V gave up 6 bases and J gave up 4 bases, with 12 bases separating them. The germline gives CDR1 MNHEY, CDR2 SVGAGI. This CDR3 region has 14 residues. In DNA, the CDR3 is TGTGCCAGCAGGGTCGGTCCGAGCACCGGGGAGCTGTTTTTT. This translates into CASRVGPSTGELFF.

The chain recombines TRBV11-2 with TRBJ2-3; TRBD2 might be the D (6 bases). This CDR3 spans 14 amino acids. Per the germline V gene, CDR1 is SGHAT and CDR2 is FQNNGV. V was shortened by 1 base and J by 5 bases, with 10 bases between the two germline ends. CDR3 loop: CASSLGGGGDTQYF. In DNA, the CDR3 is TGTGCCAGCAGCTTAGGTGGGGGAGGAGATACGCAGTATTTT.

The chain couples TRBV25-1 to TRBJ1-1; 7 nucleotides line up with TRBD1. CDR1 is MGHDK and CDR2 is SYGVNS in the germline V gene. The CDR3 has 14 amino acids. The ends lost 8 bases at V and 4 bases at J; junction bases unmatched: 10. This CDR3 is CASSRAGGLTEAFF. CDR3 nucleotides: TGTGCCAGCTCCCGAGCAGGGGGACTCACTGAAGCTTTCTTT.

This clone appeared once. The chain employs TRBV7-2 and TRBJ2-7; TRBD2 might be the D (6 bases). Looked up from germline, CDR1 is SGHTA and CDR2 is FQGNSA. The CDR3 spans 15 residues. V was pared by 5 bases and J by 2 bases, with 16 bases between. The CDR3 here is CASSLRDSSTYEQYF. DNA for the CDR3: TGTGCCAGCAGCCTCCGGGACTCCTCTACCTACGAGCAGTACTTC.

Written as DNA, the CDR3 is TGTGCTAGTGGTTTGGTACTTAGCGGGAGTAATACAGATACGCAGTATTTT. Amino acids: CASGLVLSGSNTDTQYF. V is TRBV12-5 and J is TRBJ2-3, with 9 bases aligning to TRBD2. CDR1 and CDR2 (germline): LGHNT, FRNRAP. This CDR3 is 17 amino acids long. The ends lost 0 bases at V and 3 bases at J; junction bases unmatched: 7.

The chain recombines TRBV5-6 with TRBJ1-1; possibly TRBD1 for D (5 bases). This CDR3 has 15 residues. The germline V gene has CDR1 SGHDT and CDR2 YYEEEE. V was trimmed by 4 bases and J by 2 bases, leaving 15 bases between them. CDR3 residues: CASSGTDSLNTEAFF. CDR3 DNA: TGTGCCAGCAGCGGAACAGACAGCCTAAACACTGAAGCTTTCTTT.

J is TRBJ1-1 and V is TRBV7-9; tentatively, D is TRBD1 (6 bases). Trimming took off 5 bases at V and 6 bases at J, with 22 bases between the two ends. Germline-derived CDR1 and CDR2 are SEHNR and FQNEAQ (reference sequence). The CDR3 spans 16 residues. The CDR3 sequence is CASSRGRRQGKPEAFF. CDR3 nucleotides: TGTGCCAGCAGCCGGGGCAGGAGGCAGGGGAAGCCTGAAGCTTTCTTT.

This clone was seen only a few times. The chain links TRBV25-1 to TRBJ2-2; tentatively, D is TRBD2 (5 bases). CDR3 length equals 13 residues. V dropped 6 bases and J dropped 7 bases, with 12 bases sitting between them. Germline CDR1 is MGHDK and CDR2 is SYGVNS. CDR3 coding DNA: TGTGCCAGCAGGCCTCTCGGGAACGGGGAGCTGTTTTTT. Translating gives CASRPLGNGELFF.

The CDR3 DNA reads TGCAGCGTCCTGACAGGATCCAGCGAGCAGTACTTC. Translation: CSVLTGSSEQYF. This chain links TRBV29-1 with TRBJ2-7; tentative D call: TRBD1 (6 bases). This CDR3 has 12 amino acids. V was shortened by 6 bases and J by 6 bases, with 15 bases between the two germline ends. The germline gives CDR1 SQVTM, CDR2 ANQGSEA.

The rearrangement uses TRBV5-1 and TRBJ2-5, with D perhaps matching TRBD1 (6 bases). Germline assignment: CDR1 SGHRS and CDR2 YFSETQ. V was pared by 4 bases and J by 1 base, with 8 bases between. This CDR3 contains 13 residues. The CDR3 here is CASSLGAQETQYF. DNA for the CDR3: TGCGCCAGCAGCCTGGGGGCCCAAGAGACCCAGTACTTC.

This chain links TRBV7-9 with TRBJ2-1; D not certain. Germline V CDR1 and CDR2: SEHNR, FQNEAQ (reference sequence). This CDR3 comprises 12 residues. V lost 4 bases and J lost 9, with 10 bases in between. CDR3 in amino acids: CASSYSSGEQFF. CDR3 bases: TGTGCCAGCAGCTATAGCTCGGGTGAGCAGTTCTTC. Variable domain in full (rest from reference TRBV7-9 and TRBJ2-1): DTGVSQNPRHKITKRGQNVTFRCDPISEHNRLYWYRQTLGQGPEFLTYFQNEAQLEKSRLLSDRFSAERPKGSFSTLEIQRTEQGDSAMYLCASSYSSGEQFFGPGTRLTVL.

The chain joins TRBV5-8 to TRBJ1-6; 8 bases align to TRBD1. The germline V gene encodes CDR1 SGHTS and CDR2 YDEGEE. The CDR3 extends over 14 amino acids. Unmatched junction bases numbered 7, after V lost 4 bases and J lost 10 bases. DNA for the CDR3: TGTGCCAGCAGCCTCGGACAGGGCCGCTCACCCCTCCACTTT. Its translation is CASSLGQGRSPLHF.

This chain links TRBV7-3 with TRBJ2-1; 7 bases line up with TRBD2. Trimming cost V 1 base and J 6 bases; bases outside gene matches: 9. Germline-derived CDR1 and CDR2 are SGHTA and FQGTGA. This CDR3 comprises 16 residues. The CDR3 is CASSLRVAGGGNEQFF. The DNA of the CDR3 is TGTGCCAGCAGCTTAAGGGTAGCGGGTGGGGGCAATGAGCAGTTCTTC.

The chain couples TRBV9 to TRBJ2-2, with 10 bases that match TRBD2. The germline V gene has CDR1 SGDLS and CDR2 YYNGEE. The CDR3 has 17 residues. V shed 3 bases, J shed 7 bases, and the junction held 12 bases outside the gene matches. Here the CDR3 DNA reads TGTGCCAGCAGCGGCCTTGCTAGCGGGAGAGAGGGCGGGGAGCTGTTTTTT. Protein: CASSGLASGREGGELFF. The entire variable domain, with the rest obtained from reference TRBV9 and TRBJ2-2, is as follows: DSGVTQTPKHLITATGQRVTLRCSPRSGDLSVYWYQQSLDQGLQFLIQYYNGEERAKGNILERFSAQQFPDLHSELNLSSLELGDSALYFCASSGLASGREGGELFFGEGSRLTVL.

The V call is TRBV2, the J call TRBJ1-6, with a tentative D call TRBD1 (5 bases). The V gene's germline CDR1 is SNHLY and CDR2 FYNNEI. This CDR3 is 15 amino acids long. CDR3: CASRGEQLGNSPLHF. In DNA form, the CDR3 reads TGTGCTTCTCGGGGGGAACAGTTGGGTAATTCACCCCTCCACTTT.

The chain carries TRBV15 and TRBJ2-2; 7 nucleotides line up with TRBD2. The germline V gene has CDR1 LNHNV and CDR2 YYDKDF (reference sequence). This CDR3 region has 15 residues. V was pared by 0 bases and J by 8 bases, with 6 bases of the junction left unmatched. CDR3 in amino acids: CATSRESGGRGELFF. The CDR3 DNA is TGTGCCACCAGCAGAGAGTCGGGCGGGAGAGGGGAGCTGTTTTTT.

The chain combines TRBV6-6 with TRBJ1-6, with TRBD1 matching over 12 bases. This CDR3 has 16 amino acids. CDR1 is MNHNY, CDR2 SVGAGI, per germline (reference sequence). J lost 10 bases, V lost 5 bases, and 9 bases had no gene match. DNA of the CDR3: TGTGCCAGCAGTCCGTCGGGACAGGGGGCATGGTCACCCCTCCACTTT. Its protein is CASSPSGQGAWSPLHF.

The rearrangement uses TRBV2 and TRBJ2-5; TRBD1 matches 10 bases. The CDR3 has 15 residues. Germline loops: CDR1 SNHLY, CDR2 FYNNEI. With V trimmed by 5 bases and J by 7 bases, 10 bases remained unmatched. This CDR3 reads CASSPTGGSPGTQYF. The CDR3 DNA follows: TGTGCCAGCAGTCCGACAGGGGGCTCCCCGGGGACCCAGTACTTC.

The J gene is TRBJ2-1, the V gene TRBV6-1, with D unclear. Germline V gene data show CDR1 as MNHNS and CDR2 as SASEGT. V shed 2 bases and J shed 3 bases, with 8 bases lying between them. This CDR3 is 14 amino acids long. The CDR3 nucleotides are TGTGCCAGCAGTGAACATGGCAGCTACAATGAGCAGTTCTTC. Amino acids: CASSEHGSYNEQFF.

The chain couples TRBV29-1 to TRBJ2-1, with 11 positions matching TRBD2. Germline V gene data show CDR1 as SQVTM and CDR2 as ANQGSEA. V was clipped by 3 bases and J by 4 bases; unmatched bases: 2. CDR3 length equals 14 residues. The CDR3 DNA reads TGCAGCGTTGAGGGACTAGCGGTTTACAATGAGCAGTTCTTC. Its translation is CSVEGLAVYNEQFF.

There are a few counts of this clone. The chain carries TRBV27 and TRBJ2-7; TRBD1 matches 8 bases. There are 14 residues in the CDR3. Losses at the gene ends were 4 bases for V and 3 bases for J; bases not matched to a gene: 5. The germline CDR1 and CDR2 sequences are MNHEY and SMNVEV (reference sequence). CDR3 DNA sequence: TGTGCCAGCAGTTCGACAGGGGAAGGCTACGAGCAGTACTTC. It is translated as CASSSTGEGYEQYF.

The chain uses TRBV7-2 and TRBJ2-3, with D maybe TRBD2 (5 bases). There are 15 residues in the CDR3. Trimming stripped 5 bases from V and 4 bases from J, with 16 bases between. The germline V gene has CDR1 SGHTA and CDR2 FQGNSA. In nucleotides, the CDR3 is TGTGCCAGCAGCGCCCAGGCGGGCCGCTCAGATACGCAGTATTTT. It specifies CASSAQAGRSDTQYF. The whole variable domain, filled in from reference TRBV7-2 and TRBJ2-3, reads GAGVSQSPSNKVTEKGKDVELRCDPISGHTALYWYRQSLGQGLEFLIYFQGNSAPDKSGLPSDRFSAERTGGSVSTLTIQRTQQEDSAVYLCASSAQAGRSDTQYFGPGTRLTVL.

This chain links TRBV19 with TRBJ2-3; weak D call: TRBD2 (6 bases). CDR3 length: 15 residues. The germline V and J ends were trimmed by 6 bases and 3 bases, with 16 bases remaining between them. Germline lookup yields CDR1 LNHDA and CDR2 SQIVND (reference sequence). CDR3 in amino acids: CASRTDSRGTDTQYF. The CDR3 DNA follows: TGTGCCAGTAGAACCGACAGCCGGGGGACAGATACGCAGTATTTT.

The chain recombines TRBV28 with TRBJ1-2; 9 bases map to TRBD1. Germline V gene lookup returns CDR1 MDHEN and CDR2 SYDVKM. The length of the CDR3 is 14 residues. Losses at the gene ends were 6 bases for V and 1 base for J; bases not matched to a gene: 3. The CDR3 region has the DNA TGTGCCAGCAGGGGGACAGGGAGTAACTATGGCTACACCTTC. Its protein product is CASRGTGSNYGYTF.